Presented here are 20 T cell receptor beta chains from one specimen sequenced in a study of blood T cells in healthy people across ages. With a J-beta primer mix and a sample-barcoded 5' primer, a second PCR ran about 7 to 12 cycles. TCRdb itself ran the 5' RACE reads through MiXCR, one entry per CDR3 protein. The table has 1.5 million to 2 million distinct CDR3 sequences, roughly 52% seen once. Input material: blood. These receptor sequences come from a woman aged 40 to 50 in good health.

To note about this clonotype: At one boundary the junction diverges from the germline segment, which might be a read error. The J gene is TRBJ1-2, the V gene TRBV4-1; perhaps TRBD1 as D (5 bases). The V gene's germline CDR1 is MGHRA and CDR2 YSYEKL. This CDR3 is 15 amino acids long. The CDR3 protein is CASGQALDRPYGYTF. CDR3 in DNA: TGCGCCAGCGGCCAAGCACTAGACAGACCCTATGGCTACACCTTC.

This chain uses TRBV20-1 with TRBJ1-1; the D is unclear. Per the germline V gene, CDR1 is DFQATT and CDR2 is SNEGSKA (reference sequence). Trimming shortened V by 3 bases and J by 0 bases, and 8 bases separated the two germline ends. The CDR3 is 13 residues long. CDR3 loop: CSAREHLNTEAFF. The CDR3 DNA reads as TGCAGTGCTAGGGAACACCTGAACACTGAAGCTTTCTTT.

This chain connects TRBV7-2 to TRBJ2-5; 14 nucleotides align to TRBD2. V shed 4 bases and J 4 bases; nucleotides not matched to a gene: 8. The germline gives CDR1 SGHTA, CDR2 FQGNSA. The CDR3 covers 17 residues. This CDR3 is CASSSGLAGGGAETQYF. Written as DNA, the CDR3 is TGTGCCAGCAGCTCCGGACTAGCGGGGGGCGGGGCAGAGACCCAGTACTTC.

This clonotype was counted between two and nine times. CDR3 in DNA: TGCAGTGCTAGAGATATTCAAGGGGCGCTGGCCAAAAACATTCAGTACTTC. This translates into CSARDIQGALAKNIQYF. V usage is TRBV20-1 and J usage is TRBJ2-4, with a tentative D call TRBD1 (5 bases). V gave up 0 bases and J gave up 1 base, with 16 bases separating them. The CDR3 runs 17 residues. From germline, CDR1 is DFQATT and CDR2 SNEGSKA (reference sequence).

This chain uses TRBV10-3 with TRBJ1-2; D remains unclear. Germline values: CDR1 ENHRY, CDR2 SYGVKD. There are 12 residues in the CDR3. V was shortened by 11 bases and J by 2 bases, with 12 bases between the two germline ends. CDR3 residues: CAVKNRNYGYTF. As DNA, the CDR3 is TGTGCCGTAAAGAATCGGAACTATGGCTACACCTTC.

This clonotype was detected a few times. V usage is TRBV7-2 and J usage is TRBJ2-5; 8 bases align to TRBD2. The CDR3 has 13 residues. Per the germline V gene, CDR1 is SGHTA and CDR2 is FQGNSA. J lost 2 bases, V lost 8 bases, and 4 bases had no gene match. The CDR3 is CASVAGLQETQYF. The CDR3, as DNA: TGTGCCAGCGTAGCGGGACTACAAGAGACCCAGTACTTC.

The CDR3 reads CSAKGKSGLAGNEQFF. The CDR3 DNA is TGCAGTGCTAAGGGGAAGTCGGGACTAGCGGGGAATGAGCAGTTCTTC. V and J are TRBV20-1 and TRBJ2-1, with 13 bases matching TRBD2. CDR3 size: 16 residues. V lost 4 bases, J lost 7 bases, and 10 bases stayed unmatched. Germline V gene data show CDR1 as DFQATT and CDR2 as SNEGSKA (reference sequence).

This chain uses TRBV7-6 with TRBJ2-4; D possibly uses TRBD1 or TRBD2 (5 bases each). Per germline, CDR1 SGHVS and CDR2 FNYEAQ. V gave up 5 bases and J gave up 13 bases, with 21 bases separating them. The CDR3 extends over 14 amino acids. As DNA, the CDR3 is TGTGCCAGCAGCGCCGGGACGGCCAGCTGGCCCCAGTACTTC. This translates into CASSAGTASWPQYF.

This clonotype has just a few counts. This chain links TRBV6-5 with TRBJ1-6; TRBD1 agrees at 8 bases. Looked up from germline, CDR1 is MNHEY and CDR2 is SVGAGI. The CDR3 has 15 residues. The ends lost 5 bases at V and 6 bases at J; junction bases unmatched: 6. The chain's CDR3 is CASSPQGAPNSPLHF. The CDR3 DNA reads TGTGCCAGCAGTCCCCAGGGGGCCCCTAATTCACCCCTCCACTTT.

Note on this clonotype: At one of its ends the junction is not consistent with the germline gene, which may arise from a read error. The CDR3 region has the DNA TGCAGTGCTAGACTAAGGACAGACACAGATGCGCAGTATTTT. This sequence encodes CSARLRTDTDAQYF. The rearrangement links TRBV20-1 to TRBJ2-3, with a weak D call TRBD1 (6 bases). The germline gives CDR1 DFQATT, CDR2 SNEGSKA (reference sequence). CDR3 size: 14 residues.

The chain recombines TRBV6-2 or TRBV6-3 with TRBJ2-5; TRBD2 aligns across 7 bases. CDR1 and CDR2 from the germline V gene are MNHEY and SVGEGT. The trim removed 0 bases at V and 3 bases at J, leaving 4 bases unmatched. The CDR3 has 15 residues. The CDR3 nucleotides are TGTGCCAGCAGTTACTCTGTGGCGGGGGAAGAGACCCAGTACTTC. It codes for CASSYSVAGEETQYF.

A single count supports this clonotype. The V gene is TRBV6-5, the J gene TRBJ2-5, with D perhaps TRBD1 or TRBD2 (5 bases each). The germline gives CDR1 MNHEY, CDR2 SVGAGI. The CDR3 covers 13 residues. Trimming left V 6 bases short and J 11 bases short, with 19 bases between. DNA for the CDR3: TGTGCCAGCAGCTGGGACGGTTTACGAGGGCAGTACTTC. It translates to CASSWDGLRGQYF.

The rearrangement joins TRBV6-5 to TRBJ2-5; perhaps D is TRBD1 or TRBD2 (5 bases each). V lost 2 bases, J lost 0 bases, and 19 bases lay in between. Germline loops: CDR1 MNHEY, CDR2 SVGAGI. The CDR3 loop spans 18 amino acids. CDR3: CASSYVWQGEGHQETQYF. DNA for the CDR3: TGTGCCAGCAGTTACGTCTGGCAGGGAGAGGGTCACCAAGAGACCCAGTACTTC.

The gene calls are TRBV5-1 and TRBJ2-6, with unresolved D. The CDR3 length is 14 residues. V lost 6 bases, J lost 0 bases, and 7 bases lay in between. Looked up from germline, CDR1 is SGHRS and CDR2 is YFSETQ. This CDR3 is CASNTISGANVLTF. DNA for the CDR3: TGCGCCAGCAACACGATCTCTGGGGCCAACGTCCTGACTTTC.

As for this clonotype: Germline is not matched at one junction end, which may reflect a read error. This chain joins TRBV7-3 and TRBJ1-6, with D perhaps matching TRBD1 (5 bases). Germline CDR1 SGHTA, CDR2 FQGTGA. The CDR3 length is 15 residues. The CDR3 region has the DNA TGTGCCAACAGCTTAACGGGACGTAGTAATTCACCCCTCCACTTT. This sequence encodes CANSLTGRSNSPLHF.

The chain carries TRBV27 and TRBJ2-1; D is perhaps TRBD1 or TRBD2 (5 bases each). CDR3 length equals 14 residues. The germline V and J ends were trimmed by 7 bases and 4 bases, with 14 bases remaining between them. CDR1 and CDR2 from the germline V gene are MNHEY and SMNVEV (reference sequence). The CDR3 coding sequence is TGTGCCAGCAACCGGCCAGGGAGATACAATGAGCAGTTCTTC. It codes for CASNRPGRYNEQFF.

This chain joins TRBV6-5 and TRBJ2-1; D is possibly TRBD2 (5 bases). Germline CDR1 reads MNHEY; CDR2 reads SVGAGI. This CDR3 comprises 15 residues. V lost 2 bases, J lost 7 bases, and 15 bases lay in between. The CDR3 DNA follows: TGTGCCAGCAGTTACACCGGAAGCGGACGAAATGAGCAGTTCTTC. Its protein is CASSYTGSGRNEQFF.

As concerns this clonotype: An end of the junction differs from the germline gene, which may be a read error. This chain joins TRBV2 and TRBJ2-5; D is unresolved. Germline CDR1 and CDR2: SNHLY and FYNNEI. This CDR3 comprises 15 residues. The CDR3 loop is CASSENGLIDNEQYF. The DNA for the CDR3 is TGCGCCAGCAGTGAGAACGGGCTAATAGACAATGAGCAGTACTTC. The full variable domain, rest sourced from reference TRBV2 and TRBJ2-5, is EPEVTQTPSHQVTQMGQEVILRCVPISNHLYFYWYRQILGQKVEFLVSFYNNEISEKSEIFDDQFSVERPDGSNFTLKIRSTKLEDSAMYFCASSENGLIDNEQYFGPGTRLLVL.

The CDR3 loop is CASSLVGPGVDTQYF. CDR3 DNA: TGTGCCAGCAGCCTAGTAGGCCCGGGCGTGGATACGCAGTATTTT. The chain joins TRBV5-6 to TRBJ2-3, with D unclear. Germline V lookup: CDR1 SGHDT, CDR2 YYEEEE. The V end was cut by 4 bases, the J end by 6 bases, with 18 bases between. The CDR3 runs 15 residues. Combining the CDR3 with reference TRBV5-6 and TRBJ2-3 gives the whole variable domain DAGVTQSPTHLIKTRGQQVTLRCSPKSGHDTVSWYQQALGQGPQFIFQYYEEEERQRGNFPDRFSGHQFPNYSSELNVNALLLGDSALYLCASSLVGPGVDTQYFGPGTRLTVL.

The rearrangement uses TRBV27 and TRBJ2-4, with 7 positions matching TRBD1. V shed 4 bases and J 0 bases; nucleotides not matched to a gene: 9. Germline CDR1 and CDR2: MNHEY and SMNVEV (reference sequence). The length of the CDR3 is 17 residues. CDR3 amino acids: CASSSPGGLIAKNIQYF. The CDR3 DNA reads TGTGCCAGCAGTTCCCCAGGGGGTCTCATAGCCAAAAACATTCAGTACTTC.